This paragraph reports one T cell receptor beta chain. Germline is not matched at one junction end, which may reflect a read error. The sample holds other DNA sequences that translate to the same CDR3. The protocol was immunoSEQ multiplex PCR, while the TCRdb copy is restricted to in-frame clones and leaves out a portion. Of some 700,000 clones in the sample, 88% were seen once. The sample comes from a study of shared T cell receptors in the human thymus. The CDR3 length is 14 residues. Germline V gives CDR1 GTSNPN, CDR2 SVGIG (reference sequence). This sample also belongs to another study, concerning human thymus T cells.

The receptor comes from a boy in the first two years of life with a congenital heart defect. The chain uses TRBV30 and TRBJ1-2; possible D gene TRBD1, 6 bases. Source material: thymocytes. CDR3 loop: CAWSVPGQARGYTF. The CDR3 region has the DNA TGTGCCTGGAGTGTTCCGGGACAAGCCCGGGGCTACACCTTT.